This T cell receptor beta chain appears in the sequencing data of a study of early T cells in non-severe SARS-CoV-2 infection. In the study overall: Sequencing used unsorted whole-blood bulk RNA, so chains lack pairing.

In TCRdb, the 5' RACE reads were re-called with MiXCR into one record per CDR3 protein. The sample lists tens of thousands of distinct CDR3 sequences; roughly 12% were seen once. V trimming: 5 bases; J trimming: 4 bases; junction bases outside the gene matches: 7. Looked up from germline, CDR1 is DFQATT and CDR2 is SNEGSKA (reference sequence). The CDR3 length is 14 residues. This clonotype was obtained from an adult who was a healthcare worker with PCR-confirmed SARS-CoV-2 infection or an uninfected control (not recorded which). This sequence joins TRBV20-1 and TRBJ2-7; 11 nucleotides line up with TRBD2. Source material: whole blood. CDR3 in DNA: TGCAGTGCTGGGAGACTAGCGGGGCGGTACGAGCAGTACTTC. Protein: CSAGRLAGRYEQYF.